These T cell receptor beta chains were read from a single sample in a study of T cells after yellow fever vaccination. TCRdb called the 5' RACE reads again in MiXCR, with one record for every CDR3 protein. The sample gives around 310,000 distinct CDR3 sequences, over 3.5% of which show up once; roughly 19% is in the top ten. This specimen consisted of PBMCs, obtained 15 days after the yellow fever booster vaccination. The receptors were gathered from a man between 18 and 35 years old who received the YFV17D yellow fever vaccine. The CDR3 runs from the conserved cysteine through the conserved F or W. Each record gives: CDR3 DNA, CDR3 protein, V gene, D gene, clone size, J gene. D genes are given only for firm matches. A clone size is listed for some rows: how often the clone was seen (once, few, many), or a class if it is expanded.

cdr3_nt: TGTGCCAGCTCACCGAACGGACAGGGGGCGACATCCTACAATGAGCAGTTCTTC
cdr3_aa: CASSPNGQGATSYNEQFF
v_call: TRBV18
d_call: TRBD1
clone_size: many
j_call: TRBJ2-1

cdr3_nt: TGTGCCAGCAGGACCGGGACAGGGTTTGGCTACACCTTC
cdr3_aa: CASRTGTGFGYTF
v_call: TRBV27
d_call: TRBD1
clone_size: many
j_call: TRBJ1-2

cdr3_nt: TGTGCCAGCAGCGCAACAGGGATTGACACTGAAGCTTTCTTT
cdr3_aa: CASSATGIDTEAFF
v_call: TRBV7-6
d_call: NA
clone_size: few
j_call: TRBJ1-1

cdr3_nt: TGTGCCAGCAGTCCCAACCTCTCCTACGAGCAGTACTTC
cdr3_aa: CASSPNLSYEQYF
v_call: TRBV7-2
d_call: NA
clone_size: few
j_call: TRBJ2-7

cdr3_nt: TGTGCCAGCAGCGTATCCCCCCTAGCGGTCTTTCAAGAGACCCAGTACTTC
cdr3_aa: CASSVSPLAVFQETQYF
v_call: TRBV9
d_call: TRBD2
clone_size: many
j_call: TRBJ2-5

cdr3_nt: TGTGCCAGCACCTTTAGGGGGGTCCAAGAGACCCAGTACTTC
cdr3_aa: CASTFRGVQETQYF
v_call: TRBV7-2
d_call: NA
clone_size: NA
j_call: TRBJ2-5

cdr3_nt: TGTGCCAGCAGTTTAGGTTCAAATACGCAGTATTTT
cdr3_aa: CASSLGSNTQYF
v_call: TRBV12-3/TRBV12-4
d_call: NA
clone_size: many
j_call: TRBJ2-3

cdr3_nt: TGTGCCAGCAATGAGGCCGGACTGGGCGGACAGCCCCAGCATTTT
cdr3_aa: CASNEAGLGGQPQHF
v_call: TRBV6-2/TRBV6-3
d_call: NA
clone_size: many
j_call: TRBJ1-5

cdr3_nt: TGTGCCAGCAGAGTTAGGGGCGGCACTGAAGCTTTCTTT
cdr3_aa: CASRVRGGTEAFF
v_call: TRBV12-3/TRBV12-4
d_call: NA
clone_size: many
j_call: TRBJ1-1

cdr3_nt: TGTGCCAGCAGCATCCGGGACACCCACACCGGGGAGCTGTTTTTT
cdr3_aa: CASSIRDTHTGELFF
v_call: TRBV6-2/TRBV6-3
d_call: NA
clone_size: few
j_call: TRBJ2-2

cdr3_nt: TGCGCCAGCAGCACCGGCGGGGGTCGATACGAGCAGTACTTC
cdr3_aa: CASSTGGGRYEQYF
v_call: TRBV5-1
d_call: TRBD2
clone_size: NA
j_call: TRBJ2-7

cdr3_nt: TGTGCCAGCAGCCCTGGAGGAGAGGGACGGCCCCTCCACTTT
cdr3_aa: CASSPGGEGRPLHF
v_call: TRBV27
d_call: NA
clone_size: few
j_call: TRBJ1-6

cdr3_nt: TGCAGTGCCGAGGAGGGGCTAAATGGCAACGAGCAGTACTTC
cdr3_aa: CSAEEGLNGNEQYF
v_call: TRBV20-1
d_call: NA
clone_size: few
j_call: TRBJ2-7

cdr3_nt: TGCGCCAGCAGCGGGGGTCTTGAAGCTTTCTTT
cdr3_aa: CASSGGLEAFF
v_call: TRBV10-2
d_call: NA
clone_size: few
j_call: TRBJ1-1

cdr3_nt: TGCGCCAGCAGCAGGGCCCCGAACACCGGGGAGCTGTTTTTT
cdr3_aa: CASSRAPNTGELFF
v_call: TRBV23-1
d_call: NA
clone_size: many
j_call: TRBJ2-2

cdr3_nt: TGTGCCAGCACCATCCAGGAGGGAGGCATTCAGTACTTC
cdr3_aa: CASTIQEGGIQYF
v_call: TRBV9
d_call: NA
clone_size: few
j_call: TRBJ2-4